The subject of this entry is one T cell receptor (beta chain). Its antigen remains unknown. Each CDR3 protein is one row after TCRdb ran MiXCR on the reads. This table has about half a million distinct CDR3 sequences, more than 30% appearing once. These data originate in a study of T cell repertoires in cytomegalovirus infection. Across the whole study: It can be stated that public TCR beta signatures indicated CMV infection as well as a matching HLA type. General observations from the study: Ex vivo responses were dominated by HLA-C-restricted CMV-specific TCR beta clonotypes. Carriers of CMV and the relevant HLA type were discriminated by public TCR beta frequency.

V shed 6 bases and J 5 bases; nucleotides not matched to a gene: 4. This CDR3 is built from 13 residues. CDR1 SEHNR and CDR2 FQNEAQ come from the germline V gene (reference sequence). This material consisted of cultured PBMCs, taken from culture after CMV antigen stimulation. The gene calls are TRBV7-9 and TRBJ1-5; 7 positions agree with TRBD1. This clonotype was obtained from a human donor in good health (CMV status not recorded). Some clones in this sample may be carry-over from other donors' samples. The CDR3: CASSWQGDQPQHF. Written as DNA, the CDR3 is TGTGCCAGCAGTTGGCAGGGGGATCAGCCCCAGCATTTT. The full variable domain, in which reference TRBV7-9 and TRBJ1-5 provide the parts outside the CDR3, is DTGVSQNPRHKITKRGQNVTFRCDPISEHNRLYWYRQTLGQGPEFLTYFQNEAQLEKSRLLSDRFSAERPKGSFSTLEIQRTEQGDSAMYLCASSWQGDQPQHFGDGTRLSIL.